Many counts were recorded for the clone carrying this TCR beta chain. The target antigen is unknown. The entry originates in a study of human T cells and chemical hapten exposure. Regarding the study as a whole: Sensitization with DPC brought no change to TCRs above 1 in 1000 in frequency.

Someone pulled total RNA out of unfractionated whole blood. The library tagged each cDNA molecule with unique molecular identifiers. In the original workflow: Sample TCR counts, which ranged from 23,224 to 690,600, had a median of roughly 92,000. Via MiXCR, TCRdb re-called the 5' RACE reads, giving one row per CDR3 protein. V and J calls and clone size were set by TCRdb, not the authors. Of some 150,000 distinct CDR3 sequences in the sample, 4.1% are singletons; the top ten hold around 1.4%. The clonotype originates from a female donor in good health.

The CDR3 protein is CATSRDPAGRGVGEKLFF. DNA of the CDR3: TGTGCCACCAGCAGAGATCCTGCAGGCAGAGGGGTCGGTGAAAAACTGTTTTTT. The chain has TRBV15 and TRBJ1-4, with D maybe TRBD1 (5 bases). CDR1 and CDR2 from the germline V gene are LNHNV and YYDKDF (reference sequence). V dropped 0 bases and J dropped 7 bases, with 21 bases sitting between them. CDR3 size: 18 residues.